A single sample gave rise to the 3 T cell receptor beta chains below, sequenced in a study of cytomegalovirus exposure and HLA in healthy donors. Amplification used 60 Vbeta primers and 13 Jbeta primers. The method was immunoSEQ multiplex PCR; TCRdb's version includes in-frame clones alone and lacks a portion of them. The profile shows over 90,000 clones, roughly three fifths of them singletons. The specimen sequenced was PBMCs. Receptors originate from a human donor in good health.

V is TRBV10-1 and J is TRBJ2-3; 10 nucleotides match TRBD1. This CDR3 spans 16 amino acids. Germline V CDR1 and CDR2: WNHNN, SYGVQD (reference sequence). With V trimmed by 4 bases and J by 6 bases, 10 bases remained unmatched. The CDR3 spells CASSAPGTGASDTQYF. CDR3 bases: TGCGCCAGCAGTGCTCCCGGGACAGGGGCGTCCGATACGCAGTATTTT.

This chain joins TRBV6-6 and TRBJ2-7; TRBD2 aligns across 9 bases. V lost 6 bases, J lost 0 bases, and 6 bases stayed unmatched. The CDR3 sequence is 15 residues long. Germline V gene sequence: CDR1 MNHNY, CDR2 SVGAGI (reference sequence). CDR3 sequence reads: CASSSPSGTSYEQYF. The CDR3 DNA reads TGTGCCAGCAGCTCTCCTAGCGGGACCTCCTACGAGCAGTACTTC.

This clone has only a few counts. J is TRBJ2-4 and V is TRBV28, with 8 nucleotides matching TRBD1. V lost 5 bases to trimming and J lost 3 bases; unmatched junction nucleotides: 3. This CDR3 contains 14 residues. CDR1 and CDR2 from the germline V gene are MDHEN and SYDVKM. The CDR3 bases are TGTGCCAGCAGTCTACAGGGGGGCAAAAACATTCAGTACTTC. Its translation is CASSLQGGKNIQYF.